These 10 T cell receptor beta chains share one sample of origin, sequenced in a study of metastatic and nonmetastatic thyroid tumors. Before thyroid surgery, none of the patients had received any treatment. TCRdb recomputed clones from the PCR reads via MiXCR. This table has roughly 61,000 clones, about 3.8% appearing once. Sequencing was carried out using blood. These TCRs come from a female donor with papillary thyroid cancer or a benign thyroid nodule (not recorded which). Some clones in this sample may be carry-over from other donors' samples.

This clone was counted ten times or more. The same CDR3 also results from other DNA sequences found in this sample. The chain joins TRBV2 to TRBJ2-7; 9 bases agree with TRBD2. CDR1 SNHLY and CDR2 FYNNEI come from the germline V gene. V was clipped by 6 bases and J by 3 bases; unmatched bases: 9. The CDR3 sequence is 15 residues long. This chain's CDR3 is CASRFRLAGSYEQYF. In DNA, the CDR3 is TGTGCCAGCAGATTTAGGCTAGCGGGGAGCTACGAGCAGTACTTC.

This clone has at least ten counts. CDR3 in DNA: TGTGCCAGTAGACAGCGGACAGGGCCGAACTATGGCTACACCTTC. Residues: CASRQRTGPNYGYTF. This sequence joins TRBV19 and TRBJ1-2; 8 nucleotides align to TRBD1. CDR3 size: 15 residues. CDR1 and CDR2 from the germline V gene are LNHDA and SQIVND (reference sequence). V shed 6 bases, J shed 2 bases, and the junction held 8 bases outside the gene matches.

In its sample, this clone was seen many times. This chain links TRBV29-1 with TRBJ2-5; no firm D call. V lost 6 bases and J 4 bases, leaving 15 bases between the germline ends. This CDR3 is built from 13 residues. Germline CDR1 reads SQVTM; CDR2 reads ANQGSEA. CDR3: CSVGMAVLETQYF. The DNA of the CDR3 is TGCAGCGTAGGGATGGCCGTACTAGAGACCCAGTACTTC.

This clone has ten or more counts. This chain links TRBV6-2 or TRBV6-3 with TRBJ2-7, with D unresolved. Per the germline V gene, CDR1 is MNHEY and CDR2 is SVGEGT. Trimming removed 6 bases at V and 2 bases at J, with 8 bases between. The CDR3 is 12 residues long. The DNA for the CDR3 is TGTGCCAGCAGCTACCTCACCTACGAGCAGTACTTC. It is translated as CASSYLTYEQYF.

V gene TRBV6-2 or TRBV6-3 combines with J gene TRBJ1-1; D gene uncertain. The CDR3 consists of 11 residues. CDR1 MNHEY and CDR2 SVGEGT come from the germline V gene. The ends were cut back, 8 bases at V and 0 bases at J, with 4 bases in the middle. CDR3 sequence (DNA): TGTGCCAGCTTGATGAACACTGAAGCTTTCTTT. This sequence encodes CASLMNTEAFF.

There are many counts of this clone. This rearrangement joins TRBV6-6 to TRBJ2-1; 8 positions agree with TRBD2. Germline CDR1 is MNHNY and CDR2 is SVGAGI (reference sequence). Unmatched junction bases numbered 9, after V lost 0 bases and J lost 5 bases. The CDR3 is 17 residues long. The CDR3 loop is CASSYSGGAGGHNEQFF. The CDR3 nucleotides are TGTGCCAGCAGTTACTCGGGAGGGGCGGGAGGACACAATGAGCAGTTCTTC.

On this clone: A much larger clone lies a single base off, so this may be a read error. V gene TRBV3-1 combines with J gene TRBJ1-6, with D hard to call. Germline V gene sequence: CDR1 LGHDT, CDR2 YNNKEL (reference sequence). The V gene lost 7 bases and the J gene lost 8 bases, with 9 bases spanning the gap. The CDR3 is 12 residues long. CDR3 protein: CASKRKDSPLHF. As DNA, the CDR3 is TGTGCCAGCAAGAGGAAGGATTCACCCCTCCACTTT.

Details on this clone: A much more abundant neighbour one base away suggests this may be a read error. This chain links TRBV18 with TRBJ1-5, with unresolved D. CDR3 length: 13 residues. Trimming removed 4 bases at V and 5 bases at J, with 9 bases between. Germline lookup yields CDR1 KGHSH and CDR2 LQKENI. The CDR3: CASSRHIHQPQHF. The DNA of the CDR3 is TGTGCCAGCTCACGACACATCCATCAGCCCCAGCATTTT.

The sample holds many counts of this clone. The chain carries TRBV12-3 or TRBV12-4 and TRBJ2-7; 10 bases line up with TRBD2. This CDR3 has 15 amino acids. The J segment lost 4 bases and the V segment lost 3 bases, leaving 6 bases of the junction unmatched. The CDR3 DNA sequence: TGTGCCAGCAGTTTCGGACTAGCGGTCGGTTACGAGCAGTACTTC. It codes for CASSFGLAVGYEQYF.

In its sample, this clone was seen many times. The chain uses TRBV20-1 and TRBJ2-3, with 10 bases that match TRBD2. This CDR3 spans 16 amino acids. CDR1 and CDR2 from the germline V gene are DFQATT and SNEGSKA (reference sequence). The ends lost 0 bases at V and 3 bases at J; junction bases unmatched: 6. Written as DNA, the CDR3 is TGCAGTGCTAGAGATCTCGGAGCGGGAGGGACAGATACGCAGTATTTT. Its translation is CSARDLGAGGTDTQYF.